These 32 T cell receptor beta chains came from one sample sequenced in a study of Ad26.COV2.S vaccination and SARS-CoV-2 variants. Treatment denoted: around 19 received Ad26.COV2.S at low or high dose, single or two shots; a few received placebo; per-sample allocation not given. Vaccine and placebo recipients were sampled on day 63 after the first injection. The data were produced by immunoSEQ multiplex PCR, yet TCRdb's version contains in-frame clones alone and is incomplete. The data show roughly 420,000 clones, roughly 89% seen once. The source was peripheral blood, collected in a trial of Ad26.COV2.S vaccine versus placebo. The receptors come from a person aged 18-65 years who received the Ad26.COV2.S COVID-19 vaccine or a placebo.

J is TRBJ2-3 and V is TRBV18; 8 nucleotides align to TRBD2. This CDR3 has 15 amino acids. The J segment lost 2 bases and the V segment lost 4 bases, leaving 5 bases of the junction unmatched. Looked up from germline, CDR1 is KGHSH and CDR2 is LQKENI. CDR3 protein: CASSLQLAATDTQYF. As DNA, the CDR3 is TGTGCCAGCTCACTACAACTAGCGGCCACAGATACGCAGTATTTT.

This clone showed up just once. The rearrangement links TRBV12-3 or TRBV12-4 to TRBJ1-2; the D is unclear. V was cut by 0 bases and J by 8 bases, with 7 bases left in between. The CDR3 totals 12 residues. In DNA, the CDR3 is TGTGCCAGCAGTTTAGCACCCGGGGGCTACACCTTC. Its protein product is CASSLAPGGYTF.

In DNA, the CDR3 is TGCGCCAGCAGCAATGGACTAGCGGGAGGGAATTACAATGAGCAGTTCTTC. It codes for CASSNGLAGGNYNEQFF. V gene TRBV4-3 combines with J gene TRBJ2-1, with 15 bases fitting TRBD2. Germline CDR1 is LGHNA and CDR2 is YSLEER. The CDR3 covers 17 residues. V was clipped by 5 bases and J by 4 bases; unmatched bases: 6.

The chain employs TRBV6-2 or TRBV6-3 and TRBJ2-7; TRBD1 is a possible D gene (6 bases). The CDR3 length is 14 residues. Germline CDR1 and CDR2: MNHEY and SVGEGT. Trimming left V 0 bases short and J 3 bases short, with 9 bases between. The CDR3 DNA follows: TGTGCCAGCAGTTACTCGATCAGGGGCTACGAGCAGTACGTC. Amino acids: CASSYSIRGYEQYV.

As DNA, the CDR3 is TGTGCCAGCAGCCCCCGTATTACAGGGGGATCAAGAGCTTTCTTT. Amino acid sequence: CASSPRITGGSRAFF. The chain couples TRBV5-6 to TRBJ1-1, with TRBD1 identical over 8 bases. Germline values: CDR1 SGHDT, CDR2 YYEEEE. The trim removed 4 bases at V and 10 bases at J, leaving 15 bases unmatched. This CDR3 contains 15 residues.

This chain links TRBV6-4 with TRBJ1-1; 10 bases agree with TRBD1. J was trimmed by 3 bases and V by 8 bases; bases with no gene match: 3. This CDR3 is 13 amino acids long. From germline, CDR1 is MRHNA and CDR2 SNTAGT. The CDR3 reads CASETGGYTEAFF. Written as DNA, the CDR3 is TGTGCCAGCGAGACAGGGGGCTACACTGAAGCTTTCTTT.

The V and J genes are TRBV11-2 and TRBJ2-7, with 7 bases identical to TRBD2. The ends lost 6 bases at V and 3 bases at J; junction bases unmatched: 2. The CDR3 extends over 12 amino acids. CDR1 is SGHAT and CDR2 is FQNNGV in the germline V gene. CDR3 coding DNA: TGTGCCAGCAGGGGACTACTCTACGAGCAGTACTTC. This translates into CASRGLLYEQYF.

The chain recombines TRBV5-1 with TRBJ1-2; 8 bases match TRBD1. There are 21 residues in the CDR3. V was clipped by 2 bases and J by 3 bases; unmatched bases: 24. Germline V gene sequence: CDR1 SGHRS, CDR2 YFSETQ. Here the CDR3 DNA reads TGCGCCAGCAGCTTATGGGGTCCGGACAGGGCAAGCTTCAGAGCGGACTATGGCTACACCTTC. It encodes CASSLWGPDRASFRADYGYTF.

The chain employs TRBV2 and TRBJ2-1; 7 nucleotides agree with TRBD1. CDR3 length equals 13 residues. V gave up 4 bases and J gave up 4 bases; unmatched junction bases: 1. Germline loops: CDR1 SNHLY, CDR2 FYNNEI. CDR3 sequence: CASSADRYNEQFF. The CDR3 nucleotides are TGTGCCAGCAGTGCGGACAGGTACAATGAGCAGTTCTTC.

This clone came up once. This chain joins TRBV7-2 and TRBJ1-1; TRBD1 is a possible D gene (6 bases). The CDR3 length is 14 residues. Trimming left V 5 bases short and J 5 bases short, with 15 bases between. The germline V gene encodes CDR1 SGHTA and CDR2 FQGNSA. The DNA for the CDR3 is TGTGCCAGCAGCGTGGGACATAGGGGGACTGAAGCTTTCTTT. Translation gives CASSVGHRGTEAFF.

The V and J genes are TRBV7-9 and TRBJ2-7, with D unclear. Germline CDR1 and CDR2: SEHNR and FQNEAQ (reference sequence). Trimming removed 4 bases at V and 3 bases at J, with 19 bases between. CDR3 length: 16 amino acids. CDR3 amino acids: CASSSMRYSGHYEQYF. CDR3 in DNA: TGTGCCAGCAGCTCAATGCGATACTCCGGGCACTACGAGCAGTACTTC.

This sequence joins TRBV7-8 and TRBJ2-5; possibly TRBD2 for D (7 bases). Germline assignment: CDR1 SGHVS and CDR2 FQNEAQ. The CDR3 runs 16 residues. Trimming cost V 4 bases and J 3 bases, with 18 bases left between them. In DNA, the CDR3 is TGTGCCAGCAGCTCCGCGGGGGCGGGAGTAGAAGAGACCCAGTACTTC. Its translation: CASSSAGAGVEETQYF.

The V call is TRBV29-1, the J call TRBJ2-5; D is possibly TRBD2 (6 bases). Germline V gene lookup returns CDR1 SQVTM and CDR2 ANQGSEA. The CDR3 totals 12 residues. Trimming cost V 4 bases and J 1 base, with 7 bases left between them. CDR3 coding DNA: TGCAGCGTTGTTAGCGGCCAAGAGACCCAGTACTTC. Its translation is CSVVSGQETQYF.

The rearrangement uses TRBV6-2 or TRBV6-3 and TRBJ2-4, with D possibly called TRBD1 or TRBD2 (5 bases each). CDR3 length: 14 amino acids. With 0 bases removed from V and 8 bases from J, the gap between germline ends came to 11 bases. CDR1 and CDR2 (germline): MNHEY, SVGEGT. The CDR3 region is CASSYSGVGDIQYF. The CDR3 DNA reads as TGTGCCAGCAGTTACTCGGGGGTAGGGGACATTCAGTACTTC.

This rearrangement joins TRBV11-3 to TRBJ2-7; D uncertain. This CDR3 contains 14 residues. Looked up from germline, CDR1 is SGHNT and CDR2 is YENEEA. V lost 1 base, J lost 6 bases, and 13 bases lay in between. As DNA, the CDR3 is TGTGCCAGCAGCTTAGGTGGAGCCTTTGGCGAGCAGTACTTC. This codes for CASSLGGAFGEQYF.

The chain links TRBV4-3 to TRBJ2-2; possibly TRBD1 or TRBD2 for D (6 bases each). The V end was cut by 0 bases, the J end by 5 bases, with 16 bases between. Looked up from germline, CDR1 is LGHNA and CDR2 is YSLEER. The CDR3 covers 17 residues. This CDR3 is CASSQDPYRGRTGELFF. CDR3 in DNA: TGCGCCAGCAGCCAAGATCCATATAGGGGGAGGACCGGGGAGCTGTTTTTT.

V and J are TRBV4-1 and TRBJ1-5, with 12 bases fitting TRBD1. CDR3 size: 17 residues. Looked up from germline, CDR1 is MGHRA and CDR2 is YSYEKL. Trimming took 0 bases from V and 7 from J; bases not matched to a gene: 7. The DNA of the CDR3 is TGCGCCAGCAGCCAAGATTGGGGGACAGGGGGCGGGCAGCCCCAGCATTTT. Residues: CASSQDWGTGGGQPQHF.

The CDR3 sequence is CASSSGTGVYGANVLTF. CDR3 DNA: TGTGCCAGCAGCTCCGGGACAGGGGTCTATGGGGCCAACGTCCTGACTTTC. The chain links TRBV5-4 to TRBJ2-6; 10 bases are a match to TRBD1. Germline CDR1 SGHNT, CDR2 YYREEE (reference sequence). With V trimmed by 3 bases and J by 3 bases, 6 bases remained unmatched. This CDR3 has 17 residues. Using reference TRBV5-4 and TRBJ2-6 for the parts outside the CDR3, the full variable domain is ETGVTQSPTHLIKTRGQQVTLRCSSQSGHNTVSWYQQALGQGPQFIFQYYREEENGRGNFPPRFSGLQFPNYSSELNVNALELDDSALYLCASSSGTGVYGANVLTFGAGSRLTVL.

This clone was recorded only once. This sequence joins TRBV5-1 and TRBJ2-2; the D is unclear. Germline V lookup: CDR1 SGHRS, CDR2 YFSETQ. The CDR3 consists of 14 residues. V was clipped by 0 bases and J by 9 bases, with 12 bases between them. The CDR3 loop is CASSLEAATRELFF. For the CDR3, the DNA is TGCGCCAGCAGCTTGGAGGCAGCAACCCGGGAGCTGTTTTTT.

This rearrangement joins TRBV7-2 to TRBJ2-7, with TRBD2 matching 11 bases. V lost 5 bases and J lost 7; bases outside the gene matches: 7. The CDR3 length is 14 residues. Germline lookup yields CDR1 SGHTA and CDR2 FQGNSA. Here the CDR3 reads CASSQLAGVGEQYV. Written as DNA, the CDR3 is TGTGCCAGCAGCCAACTAGCGGGAGTTGGGGAGCAGTACGTC.

The DNA for the CDR3 is TGCGCCAGCAGCCCTGGGACAGGTAGGGTCCTAGATCAGCCCCAGCATTTT. As protein: CASSPGTGRVLDQPQHF. This chain joins TRBV5-1 and TRBJ1-5; TRBD1 matches at 8 bases. V trimming: 4 bases; J trimming: 5 bases; junction bases outside the gene matches: 14. The CDR3 is made up of 17 amino acids. Germline V gene lookup returns CDR1 SGHRS and CDR2 YFSETQ.

Only one count was recorded for this clone. The chain has TRBV7-9 and TRBJ2-2, with 7 nucleotides matching TRBD1. Germline V gene lookup returns CDR1 SEHNR and CDR2 FQNEAQ (reference sequence). This CDR3 has 15 residues. After removal of 5 bases from V and 5 bases from J, the junction contained 8 bases not matched to a gene. CDR3 DNA sequence: TGTGCCAGCAGCGCGACAGGGCCGTGGACCGGGGAGCTGTTTTTT. This gives the protein CASSATGPWTGELFF.

In this sample, this clone turned up once. The CDR3, as DNA: TGTGCCAGCAGCCAAGAGGGGGCCTCGAATGAGCAGTTCTTC. Translation gives CASSQEGASNEQFF. The chain has TRBV3-1 (or the pseudogene TRBV3-2) and TRBJ2-1, with a possible D match to TRBD1 (6 bases). CDR3 size: 14 residues. V was cut by 0 bases and J by 7 bases, with 10 bases left in between. CDR1 LGHDT and CDR2 YNNKEL come from the germline V gene (reference sequence).

The gene calls are TRBV28 and TRBJ1-2; D not resolved. The CDR3 loop spans 13 amino acids. Between the trimmed V and J ends, which lost 7 bases and 7 bases, there was a span of 16 bases. Germline V CDR1 and CDR2: MDHEN, SYDVKM. The chain's CDR3 is CASTPFLSGGYTF. The CDR3 DNA reads TGTGCCAGCACCCCATTCCTTTCGGGTGGCTACACCTTC.

This clone appeared a few times. The chain has TRBV2 and TRBJ1-3; D is unresolved. CDR3 length: 15 residues. Germline V gene lookup returns CDR1 SNHLY and CDR2 FYNNEI. Trimming removed 0 bases at V and 0 bases at J, with 6 bases between. CDR3 bases: TGTGCCAGCAGTGAAGCGAGACTCTCTGGAAACACCATATATTTT. It specifies CASSEARLSGNTIYF.

The chain employs TRBV5-1 and TRBJ2-2, with D uncertain. V was cut by 4 bases and J by 5 bases, with 6 bases left in between. The CDR3 length is 12 residues. Germline lookup yields CDR1 SGHRS and CDR2 YFSETQ. Here the CDR3 DNA reads TGCGCCAGCAGCACCGGAACCGGGGAGCTGTTTTTT. Translated, it gives CASSTGTGELFF. The full variable domain, its missing parts supplied by reference TRBV5-1 and TRBJ2-2, is KAGVTQTPRYLIKTRGQQVTLSCSPISGHRSVSWYQQTPGQGLQFLFEYFSETQRNKGNFPGRFSGRQFSNSRSEMNVSTLELGDSALYLCASSTGTGELFFGEGSRLTVL.

In DNA, the CDR3 is TGTGCCAGCAGTTTTAACTCGGCGGGGACCCAGTACTTC. Its translation is CASSFNSAGTQYF. The chain combines TRBV12-3 or TRBV12-4 with TRBJ2-5; tentatively, D is TRBD2 (5 bases). V was pared by 3 bases and J by 7 bases, with 12 bases between. This CDR3 has 13 residues.

This clone was observed a handful of times. The chain recombines TRBV5-4 with TRBJ1-1; 7 bases fit TRBD1. CDR1 is SGHNT and CDR2 is YYREEE in the germline V gene (reference sequence). The CDR3 sequence is 14 residues long. Trimming removed 4 bases from V and 2 bases from J; junction bases left unmatched: 5. CDR3 nucleotide sequence: TGTGCCAGCAGCCTGACAGGGACCAACACTGAAGCTTTCTTT. Amino acids: CASSLTGTNTEAFF. The full variable domain, with the rest looked up from reference TRBV5-4 and TRBJ1-1, is ETGVTQSPTHLIKTRGQQVTLRCSSQSGHNTVSWYQQALGQGPQFIFQYYREEENGRGNFPPRFSGLQFPNYSSELNVNALELDDSALYLCASSLTGTNTEAFFGQGTRLTVV.

The chain uses TRBV5-6 and TRBJ2-3; 8 nucleotides line up with TRBD1. CDR3 length: 18 residues. Losses at the gene ends were 3 bases for V and 1 base for J; bases not matched to a gene: 13. The germline CDR1 and CDR2 sequences are SGHDT and YYEEEE. CDR3 sequence reads: CASSSQPATGVGTDTQYF. As DNA, the CDR3 is TGTGCCAGCAGCTCCCAGCCCGCGACAGGGGTTGGCACAGATACGCAGTATTTT.

The rearrangement joins TRBV28 to TRBJ1-5; TRBD1 matches at 11 bases. The CDR3 loop spans 15 amino acids. V gave up 6 bases and J gave up 6 bases; unmatched junction bases: 7. Germline V lookup: CDR1 MDHEN, CDR2 SYDVKM. As DNA, the CDR3 is TGTGCCAGCAGAGAGGGACAGGGGGATATTCAGCCCCAGCATTTT. Translated: CASREGQGDIQPQHF.

This clone was picked up one time. The rearrangement joins TRBV6-5 to TRBJ1-2; TRBD1 matches at 8 bases. The CDR3 has 14 amino acids. J gave up 6 bases and V 6 bases, and 9 bases lay outside the gene matches. Germline CDR1 is MNHEY and CDR2 is SVGAGI. The CDR3 nucleotides read TGTGCCAGCAGCCGGGACAGGCCCCCTCATGGCTACACCTTC. Protein: CASSRDRPPHGYTF.

V usage is TRBV11-2 and J usage is TRBJ2-1, with 8 nucleotides matching TRBD2. Germline CDR1 SGHAT, CDR2 FQNNGV. The CDR3 is 16 amino acids. V dropped 5 bases and J dropped 2; count of bases not matched to a gene: 8. This CDR3 reads CASSPVRGGTYNEQFF. CDR3 DNA sequence: TGTGCCAGCAGCCCGGTTCGCGGGGGGACCTACAATGAGCAGTTCTTC.